These 9 T cell receptor beta chains came from one sample sequenced in a study of OX40 agonist ivuxolimab in advanced cancers. Assay used: immunoSEQ multiplex PCR; TCRdb lists only in-frame clones, some missing. Of fewer than 55,000 clones listed, around 84% are singletons. The material sequenced was CD4+ or CD8+ T cells sorted from blood, taken in a trial of the OX40 agonist ivuxolimab. Receptors were obtained from an adult with an advanced solid tumor such as melanoma, head and neck, liver or kidney cancer.

The rearrangement links TRBV5-1 to TRBJ1-4, with TRBD1 identical over 7 bases. There are 15 residues in the CDR3. V dropped 0 bases and J dropped 3; count of bases not matched to a gene: 2. Germline V gene data show CDR1 as SGHRS and CDR2 as YFSETQ. CDR3 loop: CASSLAGGANEKLFF. The CDR3 DNA follows: TGCGCCAGCAGCTTGGCAGGGGGGGCTAATGAAAAACTGTTTTTT.

CDR3 residues: CASSLRFSSEAFF. CDR3 in DNA: TGTGCCAGCAGCTTAAGATTCAGCTCTGAAGCTTTCTTT. The chain joins TRBV7-6 to TRBJ1-1; D is ambiguous. Germline CDR1 and CDR2: SGHVS and FNYEAQ. This CDR3 contains 13 residues. The germline V and J ends were trimmed by 2 bases and 6 bases, with 10 bases remaining between them.

The genes are TRBV5-1 and TRBJ2-5, with 10 bases matching TRBD2. The closer fit of TRBJ2-7 to the DNA end suggests the J call may be wrong. Germline values: CDR1 SGHRS, CDR2 YFSETQ. The CDR3 covers 15 residues. DNA of the CDR3: TGCGCCAGCAGCTGGGACGGGACTAGCGCCTACGAGCAGTACTTC. This gives the protein CASSWDGTSAYEQYF.

The rearrangement links TRBV19 to TRBJ2-2, with 10 nucleotides matching TRBD2. CDR1 is LNHDA and CDR2 is SQIVND in the germline V gene (reference sequence). V was clipped by 10 bases and J by 4 bases; unmatched bases: 6. CDR3 size: 14 residues. The CDR3 sequence: CATGAGGLTGELFF. The CDR3 DNA reads as TGTGCCACCGGAGCGGGAGGGCTCACCGGGGAGCTGTTTTTT.

This clone was recorded once. The chain recombines TRBV29-1 with TRBJ2-7; D is ambiguous. CDR1 is SQVTM and CDR2 is ANQGSEA in the germline V gene. The CDR3 is 13 amino acids. Trimming shortened V by 2 bases and J by 7 bases, and 15 bases separated the two germline ends. The chain's CDR3 is CSVELGPAGEQYF. In DNA, the CDR3 is TGCAGCGTTGAACTCGGACCGGCCGGGGAGCAGTACTTC.

This clone appeared a single time. This chain connects TRBV6-6 to TRBJ2-7; 15 bases fit TRBD2. The V and J ends lost 6 bases and 7 bases, in that order; junction bases with no gene match: 7. CDR3 size: 15 residues. CDR1 is MNHNY, CDR2 SVGAGI, per germline (reference sequence). CDR3 sequence: CASRDGLAGGYEQYF. In DNA, the CDR3 is TGTGCCAGCAGGGACGGACTAGCGGGAGGGTATGAGCAGTACTTC.

The chain combines TRBV6-1 with TRBJ1-3, with a tentative D call TRBD1 (6 bases). This CDR3 region has 14 residues. V was pared by 11 bases and J by 0 bases, with 14 bases between. Germline assignment: CDR1 MNHNS and CDR2 SASEGT. The CDR3 loop is CACQKGGSGNTIYF. DNA for the CDR3: TGTGCCTGCCAGAAGGGGGGCTCTGGAAACACCATATATTTT.

The chain uses TRBV10-3 and TRBJ1-5; tentative D call: TRBD1 (5 bases). CDR3 length: 16 amino acids. Germline CDR1 is ENHRY and CDR2 is SYGVKD. V lost 6 bases, J lost 5 bases, and 20 bases lay in between. CDR3 residues: CAISSFGPGGDQPQHF. The CDR3 region has the DNA TGTGCCATCAGCTCCTTTGGACCGGGAGGGGATCAGCCCCAGCATTTT.

The chain couples TRBV7-8 to TRBJ1-2; no clear D gene. Trimming took 2 bases from V and 8 from J, leaving 12 bases between them. The CDR3 contains 13 residues. Germline CDR1 is SGHVS and CDR2 is FQNEAQ. DNA for the CDR3: TGTGCCAGCAGCTTAAACTCTCAGAACGGCTACACCTTC. Amino acids: CASSLNSQNGYTF.